This entry describes one T cell receptor beta chain. CDR3 length: 19 amino acids. Germline lookup yields CDR1 LGHNA and CDR2 YNFKEQ. Trimming removed 1 base from V and 2 bases from J; junction bases left unmatched: 10. The source of the sample is a study of T cell changes during pregnancy in multiple sclerosis. Only in-frame clones appear in the TCRdb table, and some are missing; sequencing was by immunoSEQ multiplex PCR. Of 55,000 to 85,000 clones in the sample, about 90% were seen once. The origin of this receptor is a female donor with multiple sclerosis, enrolled in a pregnancy study. The sample consisted of peripheral blood, taken after pregnancy. The chain is built from TRBV4-2 and TRBJ2-7; TRBD2 matches 14 bases. As DNA, the CDR3 is TGTGCCAGCAGCCAAGGAGCAACCGGGACTAGCGGGAGCCCCTACGAGCAGTACTTC. As protein: CASSQGATGTSGSPYEQYF.